Listed below are T cell receptor beta chains from one sample, sequenced in a study of shared clonotypes between healthy human individuals. Only in-frame clones appear in the TCRdb table, and some are missing; sequencing was by immunoSEQ multiplex PCR. The sample has some 2,000,000 clones, approximately 95% seen once; the top ten hold more than 0.1%. The material sequenced was naive CD4+ T cells sorted from blood. The receptor source for this set is a man between 18 and 35 years old in good health. Each CDR3 is given with its conserved first and last residue. A D gene is named only where the DNA matches it firmly. Expanded clones get a size class; other rows say once, few or many, or leave the size out.

size	J	D	V	DNA	CDR3
.	TRBJ2-7	.	TRBV10-3	TGTGCCACCTTACAGGGAAGCTCCTACGAGCAGTACTTC	CATLQGSSYEQYF
.	TRBJ1-6	.	TRBV4-3	TGCGCCAGCAGCCAAGCGGTCTATAATTCACCCCTCCACTTT	CASSQAVYNSPLHF
.	TRBJ1-1	.	TRBV5-4	TGTGCCAGCAGCTTGGACCCTATGAACACTGAAGCTTTCTTT	CASSLDPMNTEAFF
.	TRBJ1-1	.	TRBV9	TGTGCCAGCGCTCTAGGAAGGAACACTGAAGCTTTCTTT	CASALGRNTEAFF
.	TRBJ1-2	.	TRBV15	TGTGCCACCAGCAAGCCCTTTTACGGCTATGGCTACACCTTC	CATSKPFYGYGYTF
.	TRBJ1-3	TRBD1	TRBV2	TGTGCCAGCCGCTCGACAGGGGTCGGAAACACCATATATTTT	CASRSTGVGNTIYF
.	TRBJ2-3	.	TRBV5-1	TGCGCCAGCAGCTTGATTCCCAGTCCAGATACGCAGTATTTT	CASSLIPSPDTQYF
.	TRBJ2-5	.	TRBV2	TGTGCCAGCAGCCAGCGCGGCCCTCAGTACTTC	CASSQRGPQYF
once	TRBJ2-7	.	TRBV6-5	TGTGCCAGCAGTTACGAGAGACGGACACTCTACGAGCAGTACTTC	CASSYERRTLYEQYF
.	TRBJ2-5	TRBD2	TRBV2	TGTGCCAGCAAAGGGCGGGAGCAGGGAGAGACCCAGTACTTC	CASKGREQGETQYF
.	TRBJ2-3	.	TRBV19	TGTGCCAGTAGTCTTCCCCTTCGAGAAGATACGCAGTATTTT	CASSLPLREDTQYF
once	TRBJ2-7	.	TRBV7-9	TGTGCCAGCAGCTTACGCGTGGGGTACGAGCAGTACTTC	CASSLRVGYEQYF
.	TRBJ1-1	.	TRBV25-1	TGTGCCACCGCAAACAGCGGGGGCACTGAAGCTTTCTTT	CATANSGGTEAFF
.	TRBJ1-2	.	TRBV5-6	TGTGCCAGCAGCTTGTTAGGACAGTCGATCGTCGGCTACACCTTC	CASSLLGQSIVGYTF
few	TRBJ2-7	TRBD1	TRBV28	TGTGCCACCCTCCTCGGGCAGGGGGCTGGAGAGCAGTACTTC	CATLLGQGAGEQYF
.	TRBJ2-2	TRBD1	TRBV5-4	TGTGCCAGCAGCTCCAGGGGGCGGTCCACCGGGGAGCTGTTTTTT	CASSSRGRSTGELFF
.	TRBJ2-1	.	TRBV18	TGTGCCAGCTCACCCCGGGACCAGTACAATGAGCAGTTCTTC	CASSPRDQYNEQFF
.	TRBJ2-1	.	TRBV7-9	TGTGCCAGCAGATCTAGAGAGTATAATGAGCAGTTCTTC	CASRSREYNEQFF
.	TRBJ1-1	.	TRBV5-1	TGCGCCAGCAGCCCTCCGGGACGGCTGGAAGCTTTCTTT	CASSPPGRLEAFF
.	TRBJ2-3	.	TRBV5-1	TGCGCCAGCAGGCTGGCAGCAAGCACAGATACGCAGTATTTT	CASRLAASTDTQYF
.	TRBJ2-3	TRBD2	TRBV12-5	TGTGCTAGTGGTTTGGTCCCTAGCGGGGGCCGGGTGTTGTATTTT	CASGLVPSGGRVLYF
.	TRBJ2-5	TRBD2	TRBV5-6	TGTGCCAGCAGTACTAGCGGGAGGCAAGAGACCCAGTACTTC	CASSTSGRQETQYF
.	TRBJ2-4	.	TRBV2	TGTGCCAGCAGTGAATCGGGGGTAGCCAAAAACATTCAGTACTTC	CASSESGVAKNIQYF
.	TRBJ2-5	.	TRBV5-4	TGTGCCAGCAGCTTGATACAGGGCGAAGAGACCCAGTACTTC	CASSLIQGEETQYF
.	TRBJ2-2	.	TRBV27	TGTGCCAGCAGTTTGATTGACAGACCGAACACCGGGGAGCTGTTTTTT	CASSLIDRPNTGELFF
.	TRBJ2-3	TRBD1	TRBV30	TGTGCCTGGATGATGAGACAGGGCTACACAGATACGCAGTATTTT	CAWMMRQGYTDTQYF
.	TRBJ1-2	TRBD1	TRBV28	TGTGCCAGCAGTTTAATACGTTCTTACGGGACAGGGGGCCCTGGCTACACCTTC	CASSLIRSYGTGGPGYTF
.	TRBJ1-6	.	TRBV6-1	TGTGCCAGCAGTGAAAGGGCGCAGGTTGAAAAACCCCTCCACTTT	CASSERAQVEKPLHF
.	TRBJ2-2	.	TRBV9	TGTGCCAGCAGACCCCCTTCGAACACCGGGGAGCTGTTTTTT	CASRPPSNTGELFF
once	TRBJ1-1	.	TRBV10-2	TGCGCCAGCAGTGAAGGGTCCAACACTGAAGCTTTCTTT	CASSEGSNTEAFF
.	TRBJ1-1	TRBD1	TRBV19	TGTGCCAGTAGAAGAGGGGGCGTGGGCACTGAAGCTTTCTTT	CASRRGGVGTEAFF
once	TRBJ1-1	.	TRBV7-2	TGTGCCAGCAGCTTGAACAGGGTGAACACTGAAGCTTTCTTT	CASSLNRVNTEAFF
.	TRBJ2-3	.	TRBV9	TGTGCCAGCAGCGTAGGAGCAGGGAGCACAGATACGCAGTATTTT	CASSVGAGSTDTQYF
.	TRBJ1-6	.	TRBV6-5	TGTGCCAGCAGACCCACAGGGTTTAATTCACCCCTCCACTTT	CASRPTGFNSPLHF
.	TRBJ2-2	.	TRBV6-1	TGTGCCAGCAGTGAACAGGGGGGCGCGAACACCGGGGAGCTGTTTTTT	CASSEQGGANTGELFF